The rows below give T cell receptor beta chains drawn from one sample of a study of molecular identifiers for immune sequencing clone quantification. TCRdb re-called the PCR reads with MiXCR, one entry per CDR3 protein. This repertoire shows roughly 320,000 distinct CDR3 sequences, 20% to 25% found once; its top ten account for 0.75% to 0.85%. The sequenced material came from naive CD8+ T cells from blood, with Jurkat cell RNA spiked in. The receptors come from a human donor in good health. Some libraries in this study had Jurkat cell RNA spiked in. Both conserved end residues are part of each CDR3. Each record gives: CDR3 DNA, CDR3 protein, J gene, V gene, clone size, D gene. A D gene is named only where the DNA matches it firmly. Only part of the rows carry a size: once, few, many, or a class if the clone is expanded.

CDR3nt: TGTGCCAGCAGCTTAGGGCTCTTGAGGGGCCGTACCCCTGAGGACATTCAGTACTTC
CDR3aa: CASSLGLLRGRTPEDIQYF
j_gene: TRBJ2-4
v_gene: TRBV7-9
abundance: many
d_gene: -

CDR3nt: TGTGCCAGCAGTTACTCAAGGACAGACGAGCAGTACTTC
CDR3aa: CASSYSRTDEQYF
j_gene: TRBJ2-7
v_gene: TRBV6-6
abundance: -
d_gene: -

CDR3nt: TGTGCCAGCAGCTTAGCCGGCGGGGTTCGGGTCACAGATACGCAGTATTTT
CDR3aa: CASSLAGGVRVTDTQYF
j_gene: TRBJ2-3
v_gene: TRBV7-9
abundance: many
d_gene: -

CDR3nt: TGCGCCAGCAGCCCGACCAGGTCCCGGGGAGCCTACGAGCAGTACTTC
CDR3aa: CASSPTRSRGAYEQYF
j_gene: TRBJ2-7
v_gene: TRBV4-3
abundance: many
d_gene: -

CDR3nt: TGTGCCAGCAGTTTATTGGGGGCTTTAAGCACAGATACGCAGTATTTT
CDR3aa: CASSLLGALSTDTQYF
j_gene: TRBJ2-3
v_gene: TRBV27
abundance: -
d_gene: -

CDR3nt: TGTGCCAGCAGTACCTCTAGCACAGATACGCAGTATTTT
CDR3aa: CASSTSSTDTQYF
j_gene: TRBJ2-3
v_gene: TRBV27
abundance: -
d_gene: -

CDR3nt: TGCAGTGCTAGAGCAACTAGAAATATGGTTAATGAGCAGTTCTTC
CDR3aa: CSARATRNMVNEQFF
j_gene: TRBJ2-1
v_gene: TRBV20-1
abundance: -
d_gene: -

CDR3nt: TGTGCCACCAGTGATTTGGAACCCTCCAAGGGGACAGATGCGCAGTATTTT
CDR3aa: CATSDLEPSKGTDAQYF
j_gene: TRBJ2-3
v_gene: TRBV24-1
abundance: few
d_gene: TRBD1

CDR3nt: TGTGCCAGTAGTGCCCGTGGCAGGGTAACAGATACGCAGTATTTT
CDR3aa: CASSARGRVTDTQYF
j_gene: TRBJ2-3
v_gene: TRBV19
abundance: -
d_gene: -

CDR3nt: TGCGCCAGCAGCTTGTCCGGCGAGGGGCCGGAGTATTTT
CDR3aa: CASSLSGEGPEYF
j_gene: TRBJ2-3
v_gene: TRBV5-1
abundance: -
d_gene: -

CDR3nt: TGTGCCAGCAGCCCAAGAACCTCGACGCGGGAGGACTCCTACGAGCAGTACTTC
CDR3aa: CASSPRTSTREDSYEQYF
j_gene: TRBJ2-7
v_gene: TRBV7-9
abundance: few
d_gene: TRBD2

CDR3nt: TGTGCCAGCACCCGGGGAACCTTTAGGGACGAGCAGTACTTC
CDR3aa: CASTRGTFRDEQYF
j_gene: TRBJ2-7
v_gene: TRBV7-2
abundance: many
d_gene: -

CDR3nt: TGTGCCAGCAGCCAAGATGGAGGATTGGCAGCTAAAGAGACCCAGTACTTC
CDR3aa: CASSQDGGLAAKETQYF
j_gene: TRBJ2-5
v_gene: TRBV3-1
abundance: -
d_gene: -

CDR3nt: TGTGCCAGCAGCGCCAGGCATGGGGTATACAATGAGCAGTTCTTC
CDR3aa: CASSARHGVYNEQFF
j_gene: TRBJ2-1
v_gene: TRBV11-3
abundance: -
d_gene: -

CDR3nt: TGTGCCAGCAGCCACACAGGGGGCAGCGTCAATCAGCCCCAGCATTTT
CDR3aa: CASSHTGGSVNQPQHF
j_gene: TRBJ1-5
v_gene: TRBV7-9
abundance: many
d_gene: TRBD1

CDR3nt: TGTGCCAGCAGTAACGACAGGGGGCTTCAAGATACGCAGTATTTT
CDR3aa: CASSNDRGLQDTQYF
j_gene: TRBJ2-3
v_gene: TRBV2
abundance: many
d_gene: TRBD1

CDR3nt: TGTGCCACCAGTGATGGACAGATGGCGCCCCTCCTCACAGATACGCAGTATTTT
CDR3aa: CATSDGQMAPLLTDTQYF
j_gene: TRBJ2-3
v_gene: TRBV24-1
abundance: many
d_gene: -

CDR3nt: TGTGCCAGCACTCCGGGGTCGGGGGCCAACACTGAAGCTTTCTTT
CDR3aa: CASTPGSGANTEAFF
j_gene: TRBJ1-1
v_gene: TRBV6-5
abundance: many
d_gene: -

CDR3nt: TGCGCCAGCAGCCAAGTCCCCCAGGGTGGGACTGAAGCTTTCTTT
CDR3aa: CASSQVPQGGTEAFF
j_gene: TRBJ1-1
v_gene: TRBV4-1
abundance: many
d_gene: -

CDR3nt: TGTGCCAGCAGCTTAAATGGAGACGAGCAGTACTTC
CDR3aa: CASSLNGDEQYF
j_gene: TRBJ2-7
v_gene: TRBV7-6
abundance: -
d_gene: -

CDR3nt: TGTGCCAGCAGCTCGGGACAGGGGGTAGAGACCCAGTACTTC
CDR3aa: CASSSGQGVETQYF
j_gene: TRBJ2-5
v_gene: TRBV7-9
abundance: many
d_gene: TRBD1

CDR3nt: TGTGCCAGCAGCCTAGTTGGTGGGTACCAAGAGACCCAGTACTTC
CDR3aa: CASSLVGGYQETQYF
j_gene: TRBJ2-5
v_gene: TRBV7-9
abundance: -
d_gene: -

CDR3nt: TGTGCCAGCAGTTACGGGCCGAGGGGTGATACGCAGTATTTT
CDR3aa: CASSYGPRGDTQYF
j_gene: TRBJ2-3
v_gene: TRBV6-2/TRBV6-3
abundance: -
d_gene: -

CDR3nt: TGTGCCAGTAGTATTGACAGGATGGGGACTGAAGCTTTCTTT
CDR3aa: CASSIDRMGTEAFF
j_gene: TRBJ1-1
v_gene: TRBV19
abundance: many
d_gene: -

CDR3nt: TGTGCCAGCAGTCTTCTTAGCGGGGAAGAGACCCAGTACTTC
CDR3aa: CASSLLSGEETQYF
j_gene: TRBJ2-5
v_gene: TRBV27
abundance: -
d_gene: TRBD2

CDR3nt: TGTGCCAGCAGCGAGGGCCTTACAGCAAATACGCAGTATTTT
CDR3aa: CASSEGLTANTQYF
j_gene: TRBJ2-3
v_gene: TRBV5-4
abundance: many
d_gene: -

CDR3nt: TGCAGTGCTAGAGATCGGTGGGGGTGGGCCGGGGAGCTGTTTTTT
CDR3aa: CSARDRWGWAGELFF
j_gene: TRBJ2-2
v_gene: TRBV20-1
abundance: many
d_gene: -

CDR3nt: TGCGCCAGCAGAGATCACCCGAACACCGGGGAGCTGTTTTTT
CDR3aa: CASRDHPNTGELFF
j_gene: TRBJ2-2
v_gene: TRBV10-1
abundance: few
d_gene: -

CDR3nt: TGTGCCAGCAGTTTATATACCAGGTCGACCGGGGAGCTGTTTTTT
CDR3aa: CASSLYTRSTGELFF
j_gene: TRBJ2-2
v_gene: TRBV28
abundance: -
d_gene: -

CDR3nt: TGTGCCAGCAGCCAGCAGCGGGTGCGGAACACCGGGGAGCTGTTTTTT
CDR3aa: CASSQQRVRNTGELFF
j_gene: TRBJ2-2
v_gene: TRBV7-6
abundance: many
d_gene: -

CDR3nt: TGCGCCAGCAGCCCGGGGACAGCCGGCTCCTACAATGAGCAGTTCTTC
CDR3aa: CASSPGTAGSYNEQFF
j_gene: TRBJ2-1
v_gene: TRBV4-3
abundance: few
d_gene: TRBD1